This T cell receptor (beta chain) was captured by sequencing in a study of T cell responses to AZD1222 COVID-19 vaccine. Study-level findings and limits: Spike-specific TCR breadth and depth both grew after two AZD1222 doses.

On this clone itself: What it binds is not known.

The table came from immunoSEQ multiplex PCR; TCRdb's copy has only in-frame clones and leaves some out. The sample consists of 95,000 to 130,000 clones, 80% to 90% of them appearing once. Germline V gene data show CDR1 as SQVTM and CDR2 as ANQGSEA. Trimming stripped 6 bases from V and 3 bases from J, with 17 bases between. This CDR3 contains 15 residues. The source of this sequence is an adult in good health. The material sequenced was peripheral blood, taken on day 0 of MenACWY control vaccination. The J gene is TRBJ1-4, the V gene TRBV29-1; D ambiguous. This chain's CDR3 is CSVRKGARSNEKLFF. CDR3 coding DNA: TGCAGCGTCCGAAAGGGCGCCAGATCTAATGAAAAACTGTTTTTT.